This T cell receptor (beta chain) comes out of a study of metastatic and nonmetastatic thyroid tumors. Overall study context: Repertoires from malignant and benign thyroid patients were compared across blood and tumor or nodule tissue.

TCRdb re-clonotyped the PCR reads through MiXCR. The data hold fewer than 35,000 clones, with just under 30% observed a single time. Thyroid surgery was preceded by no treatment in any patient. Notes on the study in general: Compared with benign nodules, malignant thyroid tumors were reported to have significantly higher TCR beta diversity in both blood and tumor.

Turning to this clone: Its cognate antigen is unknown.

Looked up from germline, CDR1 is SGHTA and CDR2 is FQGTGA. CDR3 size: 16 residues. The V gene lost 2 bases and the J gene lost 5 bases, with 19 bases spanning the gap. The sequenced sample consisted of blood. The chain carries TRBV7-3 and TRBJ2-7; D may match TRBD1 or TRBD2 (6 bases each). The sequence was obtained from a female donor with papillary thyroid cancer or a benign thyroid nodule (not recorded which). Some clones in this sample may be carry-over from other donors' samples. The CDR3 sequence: CASSLFGGAGRDEQYF. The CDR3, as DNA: TGTGCCAGCAGCTTATTCGGGGGCGCGGGTAGGGACGAGCAGTACTTC.